One sample yielded the 32 T cell receptor beta chains listed below, sequenced in a study of T cells in narcolepsy. Sequencing used immunoSEQ multiplex PCR; TCRdb keeps in-frame clones, though not all of them. Altogether 34,000 or so clones are present, almost 80% being singletons, with the ten largest covering around 3.7%. The source material was memory (CD45RA-) CD4+ T cells from blood. These receptor sequences come from a human donor in good health.

The chain carries TRBV11-2 and TRBJ2-1, with a weak D call TRBD2 (6 bases). V was trimmed by 5 bases and J by 14 bases, leaving 28 bases between them. The CDR3 sequence is 16 residues long. Per the germline V gene, CDR1 is SGHAT and CDR2 is FQNNGV. CDR3 sequence: CASSRGFGREGSGKFF. The CDR3 bases are TGTGCCAGCAGCAGAGGGTTTGGGCGGGAAGGTTCCGGGAAGTTCTTC.

The chain has TRBV30 and TRBJ1-1; possible D gene TRBD1, 6 bases. The CDR3 is 16 amino acids. V lost 2 bases and J lost 3, with 19 bases in between. In germline, CDR1 is GTSNPN, CDR2 SVGIG (reference sequence). In DNA, the CDR3 is TGTGCCTGGAGTCGATGGGGGGGCCAGGGGTACACTGAAGCTTTCTTT. It codes for CAWSRWGGQGYTEAFF.

This chain links TRBV5-1 with TRBJ1-1; 7 bases line up with TRBD1. V shed 1 base and J 4 bases; nucleotides not matched to a gene: 7. The CDR3 sequence is 15 residues long. Germline V lookup: CDR1 SGHRS, CDR2 YFSETQ. The CDR3 DNA reads as TGCGCCAGCAGCTTGAGCAGCTACAGGGGCACTGAAGCTTTCTTT. Its translation: CASSLSSYRGTEAFF.

V and J are TRBV15 and TRBJ2-6, with D possibly being TRBD1 (5 bases). The CDR3 runs 15 residues. V gave up 3 bases and J gave up 4 bases, with 10 bases separating them. CDR1 and CDR2 from the germline V gene are LNHNV and YYDKDF (reference sequence). CDR3: CATSSRVSGANVLTF. CDR3 DNA: TGTGCCACCAGCAGCAGGGTCTCCGGGGCCAACGTCCTGACTTTC.

In this sample, this clone turned up once. V and J are TRBV11-2 and TRBJ2-3, with D perhaps being TRBD1 or TRBD2 (6 bases each). This CDR3 has 16 residues. CDR1 is SGHAT and CDR2 is FQNNGV in the germline V gene. V lost 3 bases, J lost 1 base, and 14 bases lay in between. CDR3 protein: CASSLGGRSGTDTQYF. The CDR3 region has the DNA TGTGCCAGCAGCTTGGGGGGCCGGTCTGGCACAGATACGCAGTATTTT.

J is TRBJ2-2 and V is TRBV4-2; no clear D gene. The length of the CDR3 is 13 residues. Trimming removed 7 bases from V and 2 bases from J, with 8 bases in between. The germline V gene encodes CDR1 LGHNA and CDR2 YNFKEQ. For the CDR3, the DNA is TGTGCCAGCACTAGGGATAACACCGGGGAGCTGTTTTTT. Its protein product is CASTRDNTGELFF.

This sequence joins TRBV10-3 and TRBJ1-3; tentatively, D is TRBD1 (5 bases). This CDR3 has 13 amino acids. CDR1 and CDR2 from the germline V gene are ENHRY and SYGVKD. Trimming left V 8 bases short and J 0 bases short, with 8 bases between. CDR3 sequence (DNA): TGTGCCATCGGGGGTAGCTCTGGAAACACCATATATTTT. Protein product: CAIGGSSGNTIYF.

The V call is TRBV23-1, the J call TRBJ2-7, with D possibly being TRBD1 (5 bases). TRBV23-1 belongs to the ORF category, with a function that is uncertain. Trimming stripped 6 bases from V and 0 bases from J, with 6 bases between. The CDR3 is 12 residues long. CDR3 nucleotides: TGCGCCAGCAGGGGGCACTCCTACGAGCAGTACTTC. Translating it yields CASRGHSYEQYF.

The chain combines TRBV2 with TRBJ2-1; 8 bases line up with TRBD2. Germline V gene lookup returns CDR1 SNHLY and CDR2 FYNNEI. The junction had 13 bases not matched to a gene; V was cut back by 3 bases and J by 9 bases. This CDR3 comprises 16 residues. DNA for the CDR3: TGTGCCAGCAGTGATGGGGTCCCGGGACTAGGATTTGAGCAGTTCTTC. Its translation: CASSDGVPGLGFEQFF.

The chain links TRBV6-5 to TRBJ2-7; 10 positions match TRBD2. Germline CDR1 is MNHEY and CDR2 is SVGAGI. The ends lost 7 bases at V and 4 bases at J; junction bases unmatched: 7. The CDR3 runs to 14 residues. The chain's CDR3 is CASTPAGGLYEQYF. The CDR3 nucleotides read TGTGCCAGCACCCCAGCGGGAGGGCTTTACGAGCAGTACTTC.

The rearrangement uses TRBV19 and TRBJ2-7, with 8 bases identical to TRBD1. Germline-derived CDR1 and CDR2 are LNHDA and SQIVND (reference sequence). V shed 9 bases, J shed 0 bases, and the junction held 7 bases outside the gene matches. The CDR3 spans 14 residues. For the CDR3, the DNA is TGTGCCAGCAAGGACAGGGTTAACTCCTACGAGCAGTACTTC. Encoded protein: CASKDRVNSYEQYF.

The chain has TRBV5-1 and TRBJ2-3; no definite D call. Germline CDR1 is SGHRS and CDR2 is YFSETQ. V was pared by 4 bases and J by 4 bases, with 16 bases between. This CDR3 is built from 15 residues. DNA of the CDR3: TGCGCCAGCAGCATCCTACTACCTCCCCCAGATACGCAGTATTTT. Protein product: CASSILLPPPDTQYF.

The chain carries TRBV5-1 and TRBJ2-5; 13 bases map to TRBD2. Per germline, CDR1 SGHRS and CDR2 YFSETQ. V was pared by 0 bases and J by 5 bases, with 7 bases of the junction left unmatched. The CDR3 runs to 17 residues. In DNA form, the CDR3 reads TGCGCCAGCAGCTTGGGACTAGCGGGAGGATCGGGGGAGACCCAGTACTTC. Its protein product is CASSLGLAGGSGETQYF.

The chain combines TRBV9 with TRBJ2-5; D unresolved. The V end lost 2 bases, the J end lost 5 bases, and 10 bases lay between the germline ends. The CDR3 totals 13 residues. Germline V gene data show CDR1 as SGDLS and CDR2 as YYNGEE. The CDR3 sequence is CASSVHLRETQYF. In nucleotides, the CDR3 is TGTGCCAGCAGCGTTCATTTGCGGGAGACCCAGTACTTC.

This clone was seen a handful of times. V gene TRBV4-1 combines with J gene TRBJ1-1; D not certain. CDR3 length equals 14 residues. Germline V gene lookup returns CDR1 MGHRA and CDR2 YSYEKL. V was cut by 5 bases and J by 0 bases, with 10 bases left in between. DNA of the CDR3: TGCGCCAGCAGCTACGCCGAGCTGAACACTGAAGCTTTCTTT. Its protein product is CASSYAELNTEAFF.

The V call is TRBV5-6, the J call TRBJ2-2; the D call may be TRBD1 or TRBD2 (5 bases each). CDR1 SGHDT and CDR2 YYEEEE come from the germline V gene. Trimming shortened V by 4 bases and J by 3 bases, and 16 bases separated the two germline ends. There are 16 residues in the CDR3. The CDR3 reads CASSIGTSPHTGELFF. As DNA, the CDR3 is TGTGCCAGCAGCATAGGGACCAGCCCGCACACCGGGGAGCTGTTTTTT.

About this clone: Other DNA sequences in the same sample also yield this CDR3. The gene calls are TRBV6-5 and TRBJ2-1; TRBD1 or TRBD2 may be the D gene (5 bases each). The CDR3 is 12 residues long. V lost 2 bases to trimming and J lost 8 bases, with 7 bases between them. Per germline, CDR1 MNHEY and CDR2 SVGAGI. The CDR3 DNA reads TGTGCCAGCAGTTACGGGGGTTATGAGCAGTTCTTC. This gives the protein CASSYGGYEQFF.

The chain couples TRBV27 to TRBJ2-1; D remains unclear. V lost 2 bases, J lost 8 bases, and 16 bases lay in between. This CDR3 has 15 amino acids. The germline V gene encodes CDR1 MNHEY and CDR2 SMNVEV (reference sequence). The chain's CDR3 is CASSLGPRILDEQFF. The CDR3 DNA sequence: TGTGCCAGCAGTTTAGGCCCCAGGATATTGGATGAGCAGTTCTTC.

The chain employs TRBV7-9 and TRBJ1-1; D is uncertain. Germline loops: CDR1 SEHNR, CDR2 FQNEAQ (reference sequence). Trimming stripped 2 bases from V and 4 bases from J, with 5 bases between. The CDR3 length is 12 residues. CDR3 in DNA: TGTGCCAGCAGCTTACGTCCCACTGAAGCTTTCTTT. Its protein is CASSLRPTEAFF. Full variable domain (outside the CDR3, taken from reference TRBV7-9 and TRBJ1-1): DTGVSQNPRHKITKRGQNVTFRCDPISEHNRLYWYRQTLGQGPEFLTYFQNEAQLEKSRLLSDRFSAERPKGSFSTLEIQRTEQGDSAMYLCASSLRPTEAFFGQGTRLTVV.

The chain couples TRBV7-2 to TRBJ2-1; D might be TRBD2 (5 bases). The CDR3 is 14 residues long. Looked up from germline, CDR1 is SGHTA and CDR2 is FQGNSA. Trimming stripped 1 base from V and 16 bases from J, with 20 bases between. The CDR3 is CASSLEGRSGGFFF. The DNA of the CDR3 is TGTGCCAGCAGCTTAGAAGGACGCAGCGGCGGGTTTTTCTTC.

CDR3 DNA sequence: TGTGCCAGCAGGGCCGACAGGGCCTATGGCTACACCTTC. Translating gives CASRADRAYGYTF. The chain is built from TRBV6-1 and TRBJ1-2; the match to TRBD1 covers 7 bases. J lost 4 bases, V lost 6 bases, and 5 bases had no gene match. The CDR3 contains 13 residues. Germline V lookup: CDR1 MNHNS, CDR2 SASEGT.

The chain links TRBV9 to TRBJ1-1, with unresolved D. This CDR3 is 14 amino acids long. Germline values: CDR1 SGDLS, CDR2 YYNGEE. V lost 0 bases and J 1 base, leaving 7 bases between the germline ends. DNA of the CDR3: TGTGCCAGCAGCGTAGCGCAAAAGAACACTGAAGCTTTCTTT. Protein: CASSVAQKNTEAFF.

The chain has TRBV5-1 and TRBJ1-6, with TRBD1 as a possible D gene (5 bases). Looked up from germline, CDR1 is SGHRS and CDR2 is YFSETQ. CDR3 length: 17 residues. The V end was cut by 4 bases, the J end by 0 bases, with 14 bases between. The CDR3 loop reads CASSGSSGSSYNSPLHF. As DNA, the CDR3 is TGCGCCAGCAGCGGTAGCTCAGGGAGCTCCTATAATTCACCCCTCCACTTT. The full variable domain, completed using reference TRBV5-1 and TRBJ1-6, is KAGVTQTPRYLIKTRGQQVTLSCSPISGHRSVSWYQQTPGQGLQFLFEYFSETQRNKGNFPGRFSGRQFSNSRSEMNVSTLELGDSALYLCASSGSSGSSYNSPLHFGNGTRLTVT.

This sequence joins TRBV13 and TRBJ2-7; D ambiguous. This CDR3 region has 19 residues. From germline, CDR1 is PRHDT and CDR2 FYEKMQ (reference sequence). Trimming removed 2 bases from V and 0 bases from J, with 23 bases in between. The CDR3 spells CASSLSVGSVPLSSYEQYF. CDR3 bases: TGTGCCAGCAGCTTAAGTGTCGGTTCGGTACCCCTGAGCTCCTACGAGCAGTACTTC.

This sequence joins TRBV11-3 and TRBJ2-6; D is undetermined. V was shortened by 5 bases and J by 0 bases, with 2 bases between the two germline ends. The CDR3 has 13 amino acids. CDR1 is SGHNT, CDR2 YENEEA, per germline. CDR3 amino acids: CASSTSGANVLTF. DNA for the CDR3: TGTGCCAGCAGCACCTCTGGGGCCAACGTCCTGACTTTC.

The chain recombines TRBV19 with TRBJ2-3; possible D gene TRBD1, 6 bases. This CDR3 has 14 residues. The germline CDR1 and CDR2 sequences are LNHDA and SQIVND (reference sequence). Trimming took 6 bases from V and 0 from J, leaving 10 bases between them. The CDR3 is CASSTGFSTDTQYF. The CDR3 bases are TGTGCCAGTAGCACAGGGTTTAGCACAGATACGCAGTATTTT.

This chain uses TRBV10-3 with TRBJ1-1; D remains ambiguous. Trimming cost V 4 bases and J 4 bases, with 13 bases left between them. The CDR3 runs 14 residues. Germline CDR1 and CDR2: ENHRY and SYGVKD. This chain's CDR3 is CAISGVNEGTEAFF. CDR3 nucleotide sequence: TGTGCCATCAGTGGCGTGAACGAGGGCACTGAAGCTTTCTTT.

The chain is built from TRBV5-1 and TRBJ2-2, with 8 bases identical to TRBD2. V was clipped by 1 base and J by 7 bases; unmatched bases: 3. The germline V gene encodes CDR1 SGHRS and CDR2 YFSETQ. This CDR3 comprises 14 residues. For the CDR3, the DNA is TGCGCCAGCAGCTTGCGAGCGGGAGACGGGGAGCTGTTTTTT. Amino acids: CASSLRAGDGELFF.

This clone was seen just once. The chain joins TRBV25-1 to TRBJ1-1; D unclear. Germline V lookup: CDR1 MGHDK, CDR2 SYGVNS. Deletions cut 1 base from V and 11 bases from J, with 11 bases between. CDR3 length equals 12 residues. This CDR3 reads CASSELAGKAFF. The CDR3 bases are TGTGCCAGCAGTGAATTGGCGGGGAAGGCTTTCTTT.

The genes are TRBV7-2 and TRBJ2-1, with 8 positions matching TRBD2. This CDR3 has 17 amino acids. J gave up 9 bases and V 6 bases, and 19 bases lay outside the gene matches. Germline CDR1 SGHTA, CDR2 FQGNSA. CDR3 sequence reads: CASSSEISGTPSSEQFF. CDR3 nucleotides: TGTGCCAGCAGTTCCGAGATTAGCGGGACTCCCTCTAGTGAGCAGTTCTTC.

The table lists this clone with a few counts. The chain is built from TRBV7-9 and TRBJ1-1; D is uncertain. The CDR3 contains 12 residues. The germline V gene has CDR1 SEHNR and CDR2 FQNEAQ (reference sequence). The V gene lost 4 bases and the J gene lost 0 bases, with 3 bases spanning the gap. The DNA for the CDR3 is TGTGCCAGCAGCTCCATGAACACTGAAGCTTTCTTT. This encodes CASSSMNTEAFF.

The DNA for the CDR3 is TGTGCCAGCAGTTACAGGTGGAATAATGAAAAACTGTTTTTT. This gives the protein CASSYRWNNEKLFF. The chain employs TRBV6-5 and TRBJ1-4; no clear D. V gave up 2 bases and J gave up 4 bases, with 8 bases separating them. This CDR3 contains 14 residues. In germline, CDR1 is MNHEY, CDR2 SVGAGI.